Below, one T cell receptor (beta chain) is given with its context. Participant age was roughly 18 to 90 years, and participants resided in roughly 25 US areas. Two negative PCRs, clearance, or symptom resolution characterized the recovered Cohort 3 donors. The data stem from a study of blood T cell repertoires in COVID-19. Study-level information: PBMCs, B-cell-depleted T cells, or T cells provided the cDNA or gDNA that made up the material.

V was shortened by 1 base and J by 4 bases, with 11 bases between the two germline ends. Germline V gene lookup returns CDR1 SGHAT and CDR2 FQNNGV. The CDR3 is 14 amino acids. Generated by immunoSEQ multiplex PCR, the TCRdb table keeps only in-frame clones and is missing some. The sample carries roughly 260,000 clones, around 90% recorded once. This sequence was found in a woman in her late teens or twenties who had recovered from COVID-19. This chain joins TRBV11-2 and TRBJ2-7; weak D call: TRBD2 (6 bases). The sequenced sample was PBMCs or T cells enriched from blood (not recorded which). CDR3 loop: CASSLGGDSYEQYF. The CDR3 nucleotides read TGTGCCAGCAGCTTAGGAGGGGACTCATACGAGCAGTACTTC.